Below are 27 T cell receptor beta chains sequenced from a single sample in a study of blood T cells in healthy people across ages. A second PCR of roughly 7 to 11 cycles used a sample-barcoded 5' primer and a J-beta primer mix. TCRdb fed the 5' RACE reads into MiXCR, producing one record per CDR3 protein. The repertoire includes hundreds of thousands of distinct CDR3 sequences, roughly 56% of them detected once, and roughly 26% sits in the top ten. Source material: blood. Receptors were obtained from a man between 35 and 55 years old in good health.

V usage is TRBV5-6 and J usage is TRBJ1-2, with D perhaps matching TRBD1 (5 bases). CDR1 is SGHDT, CDR2 YYEEEE, per germline. Deletions cut 1 base from V and 7 bases from J, with 11 bases between. The CDR3 has 13 amino acids. The DNA of the CDR3 is TGTGCCAGCAGCTTGCAGGGACCGCGTGGCTACACCTTC. It codes for CASSLQGPRGYTF.

This chain links TRBV20-1 with TRBJ2-5; D remains unclear. CDR3 size: 12 residues. V was trimmed by 3 bases and J by 5 bases, leaving 10 bases between them. The germline V gene has CDR1 DFQATT and CDR2 SNEGSKA (reference sequence). CDR3 in amino acids: CSASKAGETQYF. The CDR3 DNA reads as TGCAGTGCTAGCAAAGCTGGGGAGACCCAGTACTTC.

Remarks on this clonotype: Its ends do not fully match the called genes, so a read error is possible. The rearrangement links TRBV20-1 to TRBJ2-3; D may be TRBD1 or TRBD2 (5 bases each). Germline loops: CDR1 DFQATT, CDR2 SNEGSKA (reference sequence). The CDR3 contains 14 residues. CDR3 region: CGARDPEGPDTQYF. CDR3 DNA sequence: TGCGGTGCTAGAGACCCCGAGGGACCAGATACGCAGTATTTT.

The chain couples TRBV5-1 to TRBJ2-7, with D possibly being TRBD1 (5 bases). Trimming removed 2 bases from V and 0 bases from J, with 9 bases in between. Germline CDR1 is SGHRS and CDR2 is YFSETQ. This CDR3 has 14 residues. CDR3 DNA sequence: TGCGCCAGCAGCTTCGACAGCAACTCCTACGAGCAGTACTTC. The encoded protein is CASSFDSNSYEQYF.

V and J are TRBV7-9 and TRBJ2-1; 8 nucleotides align to TRBD1. The CDR3 has 14 amino acids. Looked up from germline, CDR1 is SEHNR and CDR2 is FQNEAQ (reference sequence). The ends lost 3 bases at V and 13 bases at J; junction bases unmatched: 11. The CDR3 DNA is TGTGCCAGCAGCTTCGAGGGACAGGCGGAGACCCAGTTCTTC. Residues: CASSFEGQAETQFF. The full variable domain, its missing parts supplied by reference TRBV7-9 and TRBJ2-1, is DTGVSQNPRHKITKRGQNVTFRCDPISEHNRLYWYRQTLGQGPEFLTYFQNEAQLEKSRLLSDRFSAERPKGSFSTLEIQRTEQGDSAMYLCASSFEGQAETQFFGPGTRLTVL.

J is TRBJ2-1 and V is TRBV29-1, with 8 positions matching TRBD1. The CDR3 has 12 residues. The ends lost 7 bases at V and 7 bases at J; junction bases unmatched: 6. Looked up from germline, CDR1 is SQVTM and CDR2 is ANQGSEA. This CDR3 reads CSAGQGSNEQFF. CDR3 bases: TGCAGCGCTGGACAGGGATCAAATGAGCAGTTCTTC.

J is TRBJ2-1 and V is TRBV24-1; D is unresolved. V lost 3 bases and J 10 bases, leaving 12 bases between the germline ends. Germline loops: CDR1 KGHDR, CDR2 SFDVKD. This CDR3 has 13 residues. CDR3 sequence reads: CATSDLTGLEQFF. CDR3 DNA: TGTGCCACCAGTGATCTGACCGGGTTAGAGCAGTTCTTC.

This clonotype appeared a few times. The V gene is TRBV7-2, the J gene TRBJ2-4, with D unclear. The CDR3 runs 16 residues. Trimming stripped 2 bases from V and 6 bases from J, with 17 bases between. Germline lookup yields CDR1 SGHTA and CDR2 FQGNSA. This CDR3 reads CASSLLGPGSGNIQYF. For the CDR3, the DNA is TGTGCCAGCAGCTTATTAGGTCCGGGTTCGGGAAACATTCAGTACTTC.

The V call is TRBV20-1, the J call TRBJ2-1, with D possibly matching TRBD2 (6 bases). V was shortened by 6 bases and J by 5 bases, with 20 bases between the two germline ends. The CDR3 has 15 amino acids. Germline V lookup: CDR1 DFQATT, CDR2 SNEGSKA (reference sequence). The DNA for the CDR3 is TGCAGTGCGCAGGCTTGGACCGGGACTGACAATGAGCAGTTCTTC. This gives the protein CSAQAWTGTDNEQFF.

CDR3 amino acids: CASSSAFRGKANSPLHF. DNA for the CDR3: TGCGCCAGCAGCTCGGCATTCCGGGGGAAGGCAAATTCACCCCTCCACTTT. The rearrangement uses TRBV5-1 and TRBJ1-6; D is perhaps TRBD1 (5 bases). The CDR3 spans 17 residues. Germline values: CDR1 SGHRS, CDR2 YFSETQ. V lost 3 bases, J lost 7 bases, and 20 bases lay in between.

This chain's CDR3 is CASSQDRVSGELFF. CDR3 sequence (DNA): TGTGCCAGCAGCCAAGATCGGGTATCCGGGGAGCTGTTTTTT. V usage is TRBV3-1 and J usage is TRBJ2-2; the D is unclear. V was pared by 0 bases and J by 6 bases, with 8 bases between. Germline CDR1 and CDR2: LGHDT and YNNKEL (reference sequence). This CDR3 is built from 14 residues. Filled out from reference TRBV3-1 and TRBJ2-2, the complete variable domain reads DTAVSQTPKYLVTQMGNDKSIKCEQNLGHDTMYWYKQDSKKFLKIMFSYNNKELIINETVPNRFSPKSPDKAHLNLHINSLELGDSAVYFCASSQDRVSGELFFGEGSRLTVL.

This clonotype was seen a handful of times. This chain links TRBV7-2 with TRBJ2-6; possible D gene TRBD1, 5 bases. The CDR3 has 16 amino acids. Germline CDR1 and CDR2: SGHTA and FQGNSA. V dropped 8 bases and J dropped 0 bases, with 14 bases sitting between them. The CDR3 is CASDRDSLSGANVLTF. For the CDR3, the DNA is TGTGCCAGCGACCGAGACAGCCTCTCTGGGGCCAACGTCCTGACTTTC. Supplemented by reference TRBV7-2 and TRBJ2-6, the full variable domain reads GAGVSQSPSNKVTEKGKDVELRCDPISGHTALYWYRQSLGQGLEFLIYFQGNSAPDKSGLPSDRFSAERTGGSVSTLTIQRTQQEDSAVYLCASDRDSLSGANVLTFGAGSRLTVL.

This sequence joins TRBV28 and TRBJ1-5; possible D gene TRBD1, 5 bases. The V end was cut by 4 bases, the J end by 3 bases, with 13 bases between. The CDR3 has 15 residues. Germline loops: CDR1 MDHEN, CDR2 SYDVKM. The chain's CDR3 is CASSSPLGTNQPQHF. DNA for the CDR3: TGTGCCAGCAGTTCCCCTTTGGGGACCAATCAGCCCCAGCATTTT. The full variable domain, completed using reference TRBV28 and TRBJ1-5, is DVKVTQSSRYLVKRTGEKVFLECVQDMDHENMFWYRQDPGLGLRLIYFSYDVKMKEKGDIPEGYSVSREKKERFSLILESASTNQTSMYLCASSSPLGTNQPQHFGDGTRLSIL.

This clonotype has only a few counts. The chain employs TRBV11-3 and TRBJ1-1; TRBD1 agrees at 7 bases. This CDR3 has 13 residues. The V gene's germline CDR1 is SGHNT and CDR2 YENEEA. Trimming at V came to 2 bases and at J to 10 bases, leaving 7 bases not matched to a gene. The CDR3 bases are TGTGCCAGCAGCTTAAAAGACAGGGATCTAGCTTTCTTT. Translation gives CASSLKDRDLAFF.

This clonotype has more than one count but fewer than ten. The CDR3 DNA is TGTGCCCCGCGCGGGGACCAAGAGACCCAGTACTTC. It encodes CAPRGDQETQYF. V and J are TRBV9 and TRBJ2-5; D is possibly TRBD2 (6 bases). CDR3 length: 12 amino acids. V was clipped by 10 bases and J by 0 bases, with 10 bases between them. Germline CDR1 is SGDLS and CDR2 is YYNGEE.

The rearrangement joins TRBV9 to TRBJ2-5; D possibly uses TRBD1 or TRBD2 (5 bases each). The CDR3 covers 14 residues. V lost 0 bases to trimming and J lost 5 bases, with 11 bases between them. Germline CDR1 is SGDLS and CDR2 is YYNGEE. The CDR3 region is CASSVGGVVETQYF. CDR3 in DNA: TGTGCCAGCAGCGTAGGAGGGGTAGTGGAGACCCAGTACTTC.

V and J are TRBV20-1 and TRBJ1-2, with D tentatively TRBD1 (6 bases). V was shortened by 6 bases and J by 6 bases, with 17 bases between the two germline ends. This CDR3 is built from 13 residues. Germline assignment: CDR1 DFQATT and CDR2 SNEGSKA (reference sequence). The CDR3 coding sequence is TGCAGTGCCCAGCCTCAGGGGTCGAATGGCTACACCTTC. Its translation is CSAQPQGSNGYTF.

This clonotype was found a few times. V usage is TRBV7-8 and J usage is TRBJ2-5; D remains ambiguous. V was cut by 0 bases and J by 1 base, with 9 bases left in between. CDR1 is SGHVS, CDR2 FQNEAQ, per germline. The CDR3 extends over 15 amino acids. As DNA, the CDR3 is TGTGCCAGCAGCTTAGCTGGCGCAGCCCAAGAGACCCAGTACTTC. Its protein is CASSLAGAAQETQYF.

The chain recombines TRBV12-3 or TRBV12-4 with TRBJ1-1; TRBD1 matches 7 bases. V dropped 6 bases and J dropped 1; count of bases not matched to a gene: 2. This CDR3 has 13 residues. The CDR3 nucleotides read TGTGCCAGCAGCAACAGGGGGAACACTGAAGCTTTCTTT. This gives the protein CASSNRGNTEAFF.

This clonotype was seen only a few times. The V and J genes are TRBV7-9 and TRBJ2-7; D gene uncertain. The CDR3 contains 15 residues. The ends were cut back, 5 bases at V and 2 bases at J, with 16 bases in the middle. CDR1 is SEHNR, CDR2 FQNEAQ, per germline (reference sequence). The CDR3: CASSPRWSAAYEQYF. CDR3 coding DNA: TGTGCCAGCAGCCCCCGTTGGTCCGCCGCCTACGAGCAGTACTTC. The entire variable domain, with the rest obtained from reference TRBV7-9 and TRBJ2-7, is as follows: DTGVSQNPRHKITKRGQNVTFRCDPISEHNRLYWYRQTLGQGPEFLTYFQNEAQLEKSRLLSDRFSAERPKGSFSTLEIQRTEQGDSAMYLCASSPRWSAAYEQYFGPGTRLTVT.

The V call is TRBV27, the J call TRBJ1-2; D may be TRBD1 (5 bases). The CDR3 totals 13 residues. Germline CDR1 reads MNHEY; CDR2 reads SMNVEV (reference sequence). Trimming cost V 3 bases and J 6 bases, with 11 bases left between them. This CDR3 reads CASSLGGLDGYTF. The DNA for the CDR3 is TGTGCCAGCAGTTTGGGGGGGTTGGATGGCTACACCTTC.

The V call is TRBV29-1, the J call TRBJ1-5; 11 nucleotides match TRBD1. Trimming at V came to 7 bases and at J to 8 bases, leaving 10 bases not matched to a gene. Germline CDR1 and CDR2: SQVTM and ANQGSEA. The CDR3 extends over 14 amino acids. Written as DNA, the CDR3 is TGCAGCGCCGGGGACAGGGGGTGGGGAAAGCCCCAGCATTTT. Translation: CSAGDRGWGKPQHF.

This chain uses TRBV5-1 with TRBJ2-3, with 12 bases matching TRBD2. The V gene end was trimmed by 3 bases and the J gene end by 2 bases; junction bases not matched to a gene: 10. The CDR3 contains 18 residues. Looked up from germline, CDR1 is SGHRS and CDR2 is YFSETQ. This CDR3 reads CASSSRLTSGGDTDTQYF. For the CDR3, the DNA is TGCGCCAGCAGCTCCCGACTGACTAGCGGGGGAGACACAGATACGCAGTATTTT.

This clonotype was recorded a few times. The chain is built from TRBV6-6 and TRBJ2-3; 15 positions match TRBD2. The V and J ends lost 5 bases and 2 bases, in that order; junction bases with no gene match: 5. Germline lookup yields CDR1 MNHNY and CDR2 SVGAGI (reference sequence). The CDR3 loop spans 17 amino acids. The CDR3 coding sequence is TGTGCCAGCAGTACCGGGACTAGCGGGAGGTACACAGATACGCAGTATTTT. Translation gives CASSTGTSGRYTDTQYF.

The chain is built from TRBV7-3 and TRBJ1-5; the D gene is possibly TRBD1 (5 bases). Trimming removed 5 bases at V and 3 bases at J, with 11 bases between. Germline V gene data show CDR1 as SGHTA and CDR2 as FQGTGA. This CDR3 is 14 amino acids long. The chain's CDR3 is CASSHDSNNQPQHF. The CDR3 nucleotides read TGTGCCAGCAGCCACGACAGTAACAATCAGCCCCAGCATTTT.

The chain has TRBV27 and TRBJ2-5, with a tentative D call TRBD1 (5 bases). The J call may be faulty, since TRBJ2-7 better matches the DNA end. This CDR3 has 15 amino acids. Germline V CDR1 and CDR2: MNHEY, SMNVEV (reference sequence). The CDR3 loop is CASSFPRSDTYEQYF. Written as DNA, the CDR3 is TGTGCCAGCAGTTTCCCTAGATCGGACACCTACGAGCAGTACTTC.

A remark on this clonotype: The junction shows a germline mismatch at one end, possibly a read error. The rearrangement uses TRBV5-1 and TRBJ2-7; tentative D call: TRBD2 (7 bases). Matching the DNA end better, TRBJ2-4 makes the J call doubtful. The CDR3 sequence is 14 residues long. Germline-derived CDR1 and CDR2 are SGHRS and YFSETQ. The CDR3 DNA follows: TGCGCCGGCAGCTTGGAGGGGGGGGGAAACATTCAGTACTTC. Protein: CAGSLEGGGNIQYF.